These T cell receptor beta chains were read from a single sample in a study of technical replicates of blood from several donors. TCRdb keeps only in-frame clones here, not all; method: immunoSEQ multiplex PCR. The sample lists some 83,000 clones; roughly 92% were seen once. Sequences were obtained from T cells isolated from PBMCs. These TCRs come from a human donor in good health. CDR3s leave out the opening cysteine and the closing phenylalanine or tryptophan. Each record gives: V gene, J gene, CDR3 protein.

>TRBV18|TRBJ2-5
ASSPPGGGLQETQY
>TRBV5-1|TRBJ1-1
ASSKTGQVGTEAF
>TRBV19|TRBJ2-7
ASSLGLAGGPAYEQY
>TRBV28|TRBJ1-2
ASSLPGRRYGYT
>TRBV28|TRBJ1-5
ASRSGTGNQPQH
>TRBV6-6|TRBJ1-1
ASSYGRVTEAF
>TRBV5-1|TRBJ2-5
ASSSPQETQY
>TRBV9|TRBJ2-7
ASSPGTGLSEQY
>TRBV9|TRBJ2-1
ASSVGGLNEQF
>TRBV14|TRBJ1-1
ASSRNPGTAEAF
>TRBV10-3|TRBJ2-1
AIRRGVWNEQF
>TRBV11-2|TRBJ1-1
ASSLGYGTGEAF
>TRBV27|TRBJ2-2
ASSLNWGELF
>TRBV5-6|TRBJ2-7
ASSLWKGFSGKQY
>TRBV19|TRBJ2-7
ASSRSVLAGGLYEQY
>TRBV5-1|TRBJ2-7
ASSLEADRYEQY
>TRBV7-9|TRBJ2-7
ASSLKLAGGTYEQY
>TRBV4-1|TRBJ2-7
ASSLGGSDYEQY
>TRBV25-1|TRBJ1-1
ASSDRPTEAF
>TRBV5-1|TRBJ1-1
ASSLQGRGNTEAF
>TRBV6-1|TRBJ2-7
ASSLSGRPYEQY
>TRBV9|TRBJ2-1
ASSSAGGPYNEQF
>TRBV12-5|TRBJ1-5
ASGPGDRASH
>TRBV28|TRBJ1-1
ASSSSLTRGTEAF
>TRBV4-1|TRBJ2-5
ASSPDFTSGETQY
>TRBV28|TRBJ2-1
ASSFWGRQGGNEQF
>TRBV27|TRBJ1-6
ASSLGQYNSPLH
>TRBV19|TRBJ2-1
ASYSGTANNEQF
>TRBV7-9|TRBJ2-5
ASSLVETGGQETQY
>TRBV5-1|TRBJ1-2
ASSLGNRQGAKKGYT
>TRBV25-1|TRBJ2-7
ASRDRGQSYEQY
>TRBV23-1|TRBJ2-4
ASSQRGQVRIAKNIQY
>TRBV6-1|TRBJ2-7
ASTEGSGASYEQY
>TRBV4-1|TRBJ2-5
ASSQVDRSQETQY
>TRBV6-1|TRBJ1-5
ASSEEGDRAHSVQPQH
>TRBV7-9|TRBJ2-3
ASSRYEIARRTDTQY
>TRBV2|TRBJ1-3
ASTGQGARNTIY
>TRBV7-9|TRBJ2-2
ASSLGAGTPAGELF
>TRBV19|TRBJ1-1
ASRTGGTEAF
>TRBV29-1|TRBJ2-7
SVRDSAYEQY
>TRBV28|TRBJ1-3
ASSFQTGPPGNTIY
>TRBV5-4|TRBJ2-7
ASSPGQGPSYEQY
>TRBV27|TRBJ2-7
ASSWGVGQGVKQY
>TRBV4-1|TRBJ2-3
ASSQEPPGGTDTQY
>TRBV11-3|TRBJ2-7
ASSPPGLAGD
>TRBV19|TRBJ1-2
ASSIRPDSHGYT
>TRBV9|TRBJ2-7
ASSVAQGQGLYEQY
>TRBV11-2|TRBJ2-7
ASSPLTQGLAYEQY
>TRBV19|TRBJ1-1
ASRNELTVSQSEAF
>TRBV28|TRBJ1-5
ASSPDRRAQHQPQH
>TRBV10-2|TRBJ2-3
ASTPSGRAERTDTQY